This entry lists 26 T cell receptor beta chains sequenced from one sample in a study of T cell clonality in common variable immunodeficiency. Sequenced by immunoSEQ multiplex PCR; TCRdb stores in-frame clones only, minus some. The sample includes 35,000 to 50,000 clones, none of them occurring once. The sample comprised peripheral blood mononuclear cells. These receptors were taken from a person aged 18 to 75 in good health.

This clone occurred a few times. Read coverage stops 3 residues before the CDR3 terminus; the germline J gene supplies the remainder. The V and J genes are TRBV7-2 and TRBJ1-2, with TRBD1 matching over 7 bases. The V gene's germline CDR1 is SGHTA and CDR2 FQGNSA. CDR3 length equals 15 residues. The part of the CDR3 DNA that was read is TGTGCCAGCAGCTTTCTGGGACAGTCCGACTACGAC. It encodes CASSFLGQSDYD. The entire CDR3 protein is CASSFLGQSDYDYTF.

Concerning this clone: The CDR3 end is not reached by the read, which stops 3 residues before it; the germline J gene fills it in. The rearrangement links TRBV7-3 to TRBJ2-3; 7 nucleotides align to TRBD2. V lost 1 base to trimming and J lost 4 bases; unmatched junction nucleotides: 8. The CDR3 totals 16 residues. The germline CDR1 and CDR2 sequences are SGHTA and FQGTGA. The sequenced CDR3 bases are TGTGCCAGCAGCTTAAGGGGGGGTCGAGGGGCAGATACG. Its translation: CASSLRGGRGADT. The full CDR3 protein reads CASSLRGGRGADTQYF.

This clone was recorded at least ten times. The read falls 3 residues short of the CDR3 end, and the missing part is taken from the germline J gene. This chain uses TRBV5-1 with TRBJ2-1, with D perhaps matching TRBD2 (6 bases). The ends were cut back, 0 bases at V and 9 bases at J, with 19 bases in the middle. This CDR3 has 16 amino acids. The germline CDR1 and CDR2 sequences are SGHRS and YFSETQ. The CDR3 protein is CASSLGGHRDWLEQFF. CDR3 DNA (partial): TGCGCCAGCAGCTTGGGAGGTCACCGGGACTGGCTTGAG.

This clone was detected a few times. CDR3 amino acids: CASSIGLAGGEAFF. The covered CDR3 bases are TGTGCCAGTAGTATTGGACTAGCGGGAGGGGAG. This rearrangement joins TRBV19 to TRBJ1-1; D possibly corresponds to TRBD1 (5 bases). Coverage ceases 3 residues before the CDR3 finishes, and the germline J gene fills in the end. Germline CDR1 and CDR2: LNHDA and SQIVND (reference sequence). The CDR3 contains 14 residues.

There are a few counts of this clone. The sequence runs out 3 residues before the end of the CDR3; the remainder is reconstructed from the germline J gene. The chain couples TRBV7-2 to TRBJ1-2; D not certain. The CDR3 length is 13 residues. Germline CDR1 SGHTA, CDR2 FQGNSA. The CDR3 protein is CASSPIFLSDYTF. The part of the CDR3 DNA that was read is TGTGCCAGCAGCCCCATCTTTTTGAGCGAC.

This clone appeared many times. The CDR3 extends 3 residues past the end of the read, so its final part is completed from the germline J gene. Other DNA sequences of this sample code for an identical CDR3. V gene TRBV29-1 combines with J gene TRBJ2-2; 8 bases are shared with TRBD2. CDR3 length: 17 residues. Trimming cost V 0 bases and J 1 base; bases outside gene matches: 7. Per germline, CDR1 SQVTM and CDR2 ANQGSEA. The sequenced CDR3 bases are TGCAGCGTTGAAGATCGGGGGGGCGGTGGGAACACCGGGGAG. Protein: CSVEDRGGGGNTGE. The entire CDR3 protein is CSVEDRGGGGNTGELFF.

This clone was counted a few times. The read comes to an end 3 residues before the CDR3 does, leaving the germline J gene to fill in the end. The chain has TRBV27 and TRBJ2-7; D unresolved. V lost 8 bases and J lost 1, with 15 bases in between. This CDR3 is 14 amino acids long. Germline values: CDR1 MNHEY, CDR2 SMNVEV (reference sequence). CDR3 in amino acids: CASSLAGASYEQYF. Incomplete CDR3 DNA: TGTGCCAGCTCTTTGGCAGGCGCTTCCTACGAG.

Regarding this clone: The missing CDR3 end, 3 residues past where the read stops, is filled in from the germline J gene. V and J are TRBV13 and TRBJ1-3; 11 positions match TRBD1. Per the germline V gene, CDR1 is PRHDT and CDR2 is FYEKMQ (reference sequence). The CDR3 runs 15 residues. V was clipped by 4 bases and J by 4 bases; unmatched bases: 3. Partial CDR3 DNA: TGTGCCAGCAGCTCAAGGACAGGGGGCGGAAACACC. This sequence encodes CASSSRTGGGNT. The CDR3, in full, reads CASSSRTGGGNTIYF.

The table lists this clone with many counts. The read halts 3 residues ahead of the CDR3 end, with the missing end drawn from the germline J gene. This chain uses TRBV7-8 with TRBJ1-4; unclear D gene. Per germline, CDR1 SGHVS and CDR2 FQNEAQ. With 2 bases removed from V and 7 bases from J, the gap between germline ends came to 11 bases. This CDR3 contains 14 residues. CDR3 sequence: CASSLRPAGEKLFF. The DNA read from the CDR3 is TGTGCCAGCAGCTTACGCCCGGCGGGTGAAAAA.

This clone was recorded many times. Read data end 3 residues before the CDR3 end; the end is taken from the germline J gene. V is TRBV6-2 or TRBV6-3 and J is TRBJ2-1; 14 nucleotides agree with TRBD2. The ends lost 6 bases at V and 6 bases at J; junction bases unmatched: 4. The CDR3 contains 15 residues. Per the germline V gene, CDR1 is MNHEY and CDR2 is SVGEGT. The chain's CDR3 is CASRGTSGRLNEQFF. The part of the CDR3 DNA that was read is TGTGCCAGCAGAGGGACTAGCGGGAGACTCAATGAG.

There are many counts of this clone. The CDR3 end lies 3 residues beyond the end of the read and is filled in from the germline J gene. The chain is built from TRBV18 and TRBJ2-2, with 9 nucleotides matching TRBD1. The CDR3 consists of 14 residues. Germline values: CDR1 KGHSH, CDR2 LQKENI. V shed 4 bases and J 6 bases; nucleotides not matched to a gene: 3. The CDR3 is CASSLQGAPGELFF. CDR3 DNA (partial): TGTGCCAGCTCACTACAGGGGGCCCCCGGGGAG.

This clone was seen repeatedly, ten times or more. The read falls 3 residues short of the CDR3 end, and the missing part is taken from the germline J gene. The chain joins TRBV6-1 to TRBJ1-4, with 7 bases fitting TRBD1. The CDR3 loop spans 17 amino acids. Germline CDR1 and CDR2: MNHNS and SASEGT. V was pared by 1 base and J by 8 bases, with 13 bases of the junction left unmatched. CDR3 sequence reads: CASSEGKTGTVWEKLFF. The sequenced part of the CDR3 DNA is TGTGCCAGCAGTGAAGGCAAGACTGGGACAGTCTGGGAAAAA.

This clone occurred many times. The CDR3 goes on 3 residues after the read ends, and that part is filled in from the germline J gene. The chain couples TRBV19 to TRBJ1-1; D perhaps matches TRBD1 (5 bases). This CDR3 has 12 amino acids. The germline V gene has CDR1 LNHDA and CDR2 SQIVND (reference sequence). Trimming cost V 7 bases and J 7 bases, with 13 bases left between them. Partial CDR3 DNA: TGTGCCAGTACCCCGGGGGTAAATGAA. This codes for CASTPGVNE. The whole CDR3 sequence reads CASTPGVNEAFF.

This clone has ten or more counts. The read gets to within 3 residues of the CDR3 end, and the germline J gene fills in the rest. This chain uses TRBV13 with TRBJ1-1, with 10 bases aligning to TRBD1. Germline loops: CDR1 PRHDT, CDR2 FYEKMQ (reference sequence). V shed 3 bases and J 5 bases; nucleotides not matched to a gene: 6. The CDR3 totals 15 residues. CDR3 sequence: CASSFVTGGFTEAFF. Incomplete CDR3 DNA: TGTGCCAGCAGCTTCGTGACAGGGGGCTTTACTGAA.

Note on this clone: From the germline J gene comes the end of the CDR3, since the read stops 3 residues before it. The chain recombines TRBV5-1 with TRBJ2-2, with 14 nucleotides matching TRBD2. With 4 bases clipped from V and 6 bases from J, the junction kept 5 bases outside the gene matches. The CDR3 length is 16 residues. The germline V gene encodes CDR1 SGHRS and CDR2 YFSETQ. CDR3 bases read: TGCGCCAGCAGCCTTGGACTAGCGGGAGGCGCCGGGGAG. It encodes CASSLGLAGGAGE. The whole CDR3 sequence reads CASSLGLAGGAGELFF.

This clone has a count of ten or more. The CDR3 goes on 3 residues after the read ends, and that part is filled in from the germline J gene. The rearrangement uses TRBV5-1 and TRBJ2-7; 7 bases line up with TRBD2. CDR3 length equals 16 residues. Germline CDR1 SGHRS, CDR2 YFSETQ. Trimming at V came to 0 bases and at J to 0 bases, leaving 6 bases not matched to a gene. The sequenced part of the CDR3 DNA is TGCGCCAGCAGCTTGGGTCCGCGCGGGAGCTCCTACGAG. It specifies CASSLGPRGSSYE. The CDR3 in its entirety is CASSLGPRGSSYEQYF.

At least ten counts were recorded for this clone. Within the sample, other DNA sequences also encode this same CDR3. The part of the CDR3 DNA that was read is TGTGCCTGGAGACAGATAAACTCTGGAAACACC. Its translation: CAWRQINSGNT. The whole CDR3 region reads CAWRQINSGNTIYF. This sequence joins TRBV30 and TRBJ1-3; the D is unclear. The CDR3 goes on 3 residues after the read ends, and that part is filled in from the germline J gene. V lost 3 bases and J lost 0, with 9 bases in between. The CDR3 loop spans 14 amino acids. The germline V gene encodes CDR1 GTSNPN and CDR2 SVGIG (reference sequence).

Ten or more counts support this clone. CDR3 amino acids: CSARGALHSNQPQHF. CDR3 DNA, as far as it was read: TGCAGTGCTAGAGGGGCATTACATAGCAATCAGCCC. J is TRBJ1-5 and V is TRBV20-1; D ambiguous. The CDR3 goes on 3 residues after the read ends, and that part is filled in from the germline J gene. Germline CDR1 is DFQATT and CDR2 is SNEGSKA (reference sequence). V was pared by 1 base and J by 0 bases, with 10 bases between. CDR3 length: 15 amino acids.

This clone has at least ten counts. The sequenced fragment ends 3 residues before the CDR3 boundary, so the rest is inferred from the germline J gene. The chain uses TRBV5-1 and TRBJ2-7; 12 bases align to TRBD2. Germline-derived CDR1 and CDR2 are SGHRS and YFSETQ. The CDR3 loop spans 16 amino acids. With 2 bases clipped from V and 1 base from J, the junction kept 4 bases outside the gene matches. CDR3 bases read: TGCGCCAGCAGCTTTCGGACTAGCGGGACGTCCTACGAG. Protein: CASSFRTSGTSYE. The CDR3, in full, reads CASSFRTSGTSYEQYF.

This clone was observed many times. The CDR3 goes on 3 residues after the read ends, and that part is filled in from the germline J gene. The chain employs TRBV5-6 and TRBJ2-7; 8 bases are a match to TRBD1. V shed 3 bases, J shed 2 bases, and the junction held 1 base outside the gene matches. The CDR3 is 13 residues long. The V gene's germline CDR1 is SGHDT and CDR2 YYEEEE. CDR3 residues: CASSSTGAYEQYF. The DNA read from the CDR3 is TGTGCCAGCAGCTCGACAGGGGCCTACGAG.

At least ten counts were recorded for this clone. The read gets to within 3 residues of the CDR3 end, and the germline J gene fills in the rest. V is TRBV4-2 and J is TRBJ2-1, with 14 bases fitting TRBD2. Germline CDR1 and CDR2: LGHNA and YNFKEQ. Germline trimming cut 4 bases from V and 7 bases from J; bases unmatched to any gene: 9. CDR3 size: 17 residues. CDR3 DNA (partial): TGTGCCAGCAGCCCACCCGGACTAGCGGGAGGAAAGAATGAG. This translates into CASSPPGLAGGKNE. Given in full, the CDR3 is CASSPPGLAGGKNEQFF.

This clone has a count of ten or more. With the read ending 3 residues before the CDR3 end, the germline J gene is used to fill in that end. The chain couples TRBV7-3 to TRBJ2-3; 8 bases fit TRBD2. The CDR3 contains 14 residues. Germline lookup yields CDR1 SGHTA and CDR2 FQGTGA. The DNA read from the CDR3 is TGTGCCAGCAGCTTAGCGGGAGGAAGGGAGACG. Its protein product is CASSLAGGRET. The full CDR3 protein is CASSLAGGRETQYF.

This clone was counted ten times or more. The sequenced CDR3 bases are TGTGCCAGTAGTATTCTTAGCCAGCGGGGTTACAATGAG. Protein sequence: CASSILSQRGYNE. The full-length CDR3 reads as CASSILSQRGYNEQFF. The chain combines TRBV19 with TRBJ2-1; 7 positions agree with TRBD2. The read comes to an end 3 residues before the CDR3 does, leaving the germline J gene to fill in the end. V shed 3 bases, J shed 4 bases, and the junction held 9 bases outside the gene matches. The CDR3 runs to 16 residues. Germline CDR1 and CDR2: LNHDA and SQIVND (reference sequence).

This clone was counted many times. The read falls 3 residues short of the CDR3 end, and the missing part is taken from the germline J gene. V usage is TRBV12-5 and J usage is TRBJ1-5, with a tentative D call TRBD1 (5 bases). This CDR3 comprises 13 residues. Germline lookup yields CDR1 LGHNT and CDR2 FRNRAP. With 6 bases removed from V and 1 base from J, the gap between germline ends came to 7 bases. CDR3 DNA (partial): TGTGCTAGTGGACAGGAGAGCAATCAGCCC. Amino acid sequence: CASGQESNQP. The whole CDR3 region reads CASGQESNQPQHF.

This clone was seen many times. The read ends 3 residues early relative to the CDR3; the germline J gene fills the gap. The chain joins TRBV20-1 to TRBJ2-5, with 7 bases matching TRBD2. Trimming cost V 8 bases and J 5 bases; bases outside gene matches: 14. The CDR3 is made up of 14 amino acids. The V gene's germline CDR1 is DFQATT and CDR2 SNEGSKA (reference sequence). The covered CDR3 bases are TGCAGTCGATCCTTGGCGGGAGCCCTGGAGACC. It is translated as CSRSLAGALET. The full CDR3 protein reads CSRSLAGALETQYF.

This clone has ten or more counts. CDR3 residues: CASSTRGGGTEAFF. The DNA read from the CDR3 is TGTGCCAGCTCAACTCGTGGGGGGGGCACTGAA. This chain uses TRBV18 with TRBJ1-1, with D perhaps TRBD1 (5 bases). The read ends 3 residues early relative to the CDR3; the germline J gene fills the gap. Trimming stripped 5 bases from V and 4 bases from J, with 14 bases between. Germline-derived CDR1 and CDR2 are KGHSH and LQKENI. The CDR3 has 14 amino acids. The full variable domain, completed using reference TRBV18 and TRBJ1-1, is NAGVMQNPRHLVRRRGQEARLRCSPMKGHSHVYWYRQLPEEGLKFMVYLQKENIIDESGMPKERFSAEFPKEGPSILRIQQVVRGDSAAYFCASSTRGGGTEAFFGQGTRLTVV.